The clone carrying this T cell receptor beta chain turned up a few times. The CDR3 spans 12 residues. The germline V gene has CDR1 SGHDT and CDR2 YYEEEE. This entry is derived from a study of blood T cells in healthy people across ages. A J-beta primer mix and a sample-barcoded 5' primer were used in a second PCR of about 7 to 12 cycles. Tagging of each cDNA molecule was performed by a template-switch adaptor with 12 random nucleotides. TCRdb passed the 5' RACE reads through MiXCR, listing each CDR3 protein once. The profile covers 750,000 or so distinct CDR3 sequences, with 25% appearing a single time and 9% to 9.5% taken by the ten largest. This same sample was also taken into another study, of T cells of mothers and their children. That source notes: Persistent microchimeric T cell clones were sought, and none were detected.

This receptor was identified in a boy aged 5-17 years in good health. This chain links TRBV5-6 with TRBJ2-5, with D perhaps matching TRBD2 (5 bases). The DNA end is more similar to TRBJ2-1, so the J call may be wrong. The sequencing input was blood. CDR3 protein: CASKWGSDEQFF. The CDR3 DNA reads TGTGCCAGCAAGTGGGGTAGCGATGAGCAGTTCTTC.